The 21 T cell receptor beta chains reported below all come from one sample, sequenced in a study of liver allograft versus peripheral blood T cells. Study information: Graft-liver T cell receptor repertoires were compared against recipient peripheral blood repertoires.

TCRdb ran MiXCR on the reads and lists one entry per CDR3 protein. The sample contains roughly 10,000 distinct CDR3 sequences, around 20% of which appear only once. These receptors were obtained from a human patient who had a liver transplant. Part of the T cells may come from the graft donor.

This clonotype appeared many times. A junction end diverges from the germline sequence, so it may reflect a read error. CDR3 amino acids: CASSLEDYHEQFF. The CDR3, as DNA: TGTGCCAGCAGCTTAGAAGACTACCATGAGCAGTTCTTC. V gene TRBV7-2 combines with J gene TRBJ2-1; possibly TRBD2 for D (5 bases). Looked up from germline, CDR1 is SGHTA and CDR2 is FQGNSA. This CDR3 contains 13 residues.

The table lists this clonotype with a few counts. J is TRBJ1-4 and V is TRBV12-3 or TRBV12-4, with TRBD1 as a possible D gene (6 bases). The CDR3 spans 15 residues. Trimming removed 8 bases at V and 8 bases at J, with 21 bases between. CDR3 sequence: CASGSAGAIGEKLFF. As DNA, the CDR3 is TGTGCCAGCGGTTCAGCGGGGGCAATTGGGGAAAAACTGTTTTTT.

The chain joins TRBV6-1 to TRBJ2-7; tentatively, D is TRBD1 or TRBD2 (6 bases each). This CDR3 region has 14 residues. The germline V and J ends were trimmed by 1 base and 10 bases, with 17 bases remaining between them. Germline values: CDR1 MNHNS, CDR2 SASEGT. The CDR3 here is CASSEVEGGPHQYF. The CDR3 nucleotides read TGTGCCAGCAGTGAAGTCGAGGGGGGCCCCCATCAGTACTTC.

With respect to this clonotype: At one boundary the junction diverges from the germline segment, which might be a read error. V and J are TRBV27 and TRBJ1-6, with 8 bases that match TRBD1. The germline CDR1 and CDR2 sequences are MNHEY and SMNVEV (reference sequence). CDR3 size: 14 residues. Here the CDR3 DNA reads TGTACCAGCAGTTTTGGACAGGGAGTTTCACCCCTCCACTTT. Encoded protein: CTSSFGQGVSPLHF.

This clonotype counts as medium-sized (0.01 to 0.1%). The CDR3: CASSRGGRQGISPLHF. The CDR3 DNA reads as TGTGCCAGCAGTCGTGGCGGACGACAGGGTATTTCGCCCCTCCACTTT. This chain uses TRBV6-5 with TRBJ1-6, with 7 bases fitting TRBD1. Germline CDR1 MNHEY, CDR2 SVGAGI. V trimming: 5 bases; J trimming: 13 bases; junction bases outside the gene matches: 17. This CDR3 is built from 16 residues.

CDR3 nucleotide sequence: TGTGCCATCAGTGACAAGGAGTCAACAGATACGCAGTATTTT. It is translated as CAISDKESTDTQYF. The chain uses TRBV10-3 and TRBJ2-3; D remains ambiguous. V shed 3 bases and J shed 3 bases, with 10 bases lying between them. This CDR3 region has 14 residues. Germline V gene sequence: CDR1 ENHRY, CDR2 SYGVKD.

By proportion, this clonotype is medium-sized. This chain connects TRBV18 to TRBJ1-1; perhaps TRBD1 as D (5 bases). Germline V gene data show CDR1 as KGHSH and CDR2 as LQKENI. V lost 3 bases, J lost 5 bases, and 16 bases lay in between. The CDR3 length is 15 residues. This CDR3 is CASSPNLQGLTEAFF. CDR3 nucleotide sequence: TGTGCCAGCTCACCCAACCTGCAGGGCTTGACTGAAGCTTTCTTT.

By share, this clonotype ranks as medium-sized. V gene TRBV18 combines with J gene TRBJ1-1; D uncertain. This CDR3 comprises 14 residues. V lost 0 bases and J lost 1, with 6 bases in between. Germline lookup yields CDR1 KGHSH and CDR2 LQKENI. The CDR3 DNA is TGTGCCAGCTCACCACCCTCAGGGAACACTGAAGCTTTCTTT. The encoded protein is CASSPPSGNTEAFF. Together with reference TRBV18 and TRBJ1-1, the CDR3 gives the full variable domain: NAGVMQNPRHLVRRRGQEARLRCSPMKGHSHVYWYRQLPEEGLKFMVYLQKENIIDESGMPKERFSAEFPKEGPSILRIQQVVRGDSAAYFCASSPPSGNTEAFFGQGTRLTVV.

This clonotype is medium-sized (0.01 to 0.1%). The rearrangement uses TRBV29-1 and TRBJ1-2; a weak D match, TRBD1 (5 bases). The CDR3 spans 12 residues. V lost 6 bases and J lost 4, with 12 bases in between. Germline CDR1 reads SQVTM; CDR2 reads ANQGSEA. CDR3 sequence reads: CSVLGVTYGYTF. CDR3 DNA sequence: TGCAGCGTCTTAGGGGTTACCTATGGCTACACCTTC.

A few counts support this clonotype. The rearrangement uses TRBV7-2 and TRBJ2-5; D unresolved. Germline V gene data show CDR1 as SGHTA and CDR2 as FQGNSA. The CDR3 length is 15 residues. Trimming stripped 5 bases from V and 5 bases from J, with 18 bases between. As DNA, the CDR3 is TGTGCCAGCAGCCCCCGCGAGAAAGGGCTGGAGACCCAGTACTTC. The encoded protein is CASSPREKGLETQYF.

The V gene is TRBV20-1, the J gene TRBJ2-7, with unresolved D. Germline V gene sequence: CDR1 DFQATT, CDR2 SNEGSKA (reference sequence). This CDR3 spans 13 amino acids. The V end was cut by 6 bases, the J end by 3 bases, with 15 bases between. CDR3 nucleotides: TGCAGTGCAAACCAGGACGGCTACTACGAGCAGTACTTC. Its protein is CSANQDGYYEQYF.

Of note for this clonotype: Just one base apart from a much larger clone, this may be a read error. V usage is TRBV18 and J usage is TRBJ1-2; tentatively, D is TRBD1 (5 bases). The germline gives CDR1 KGHSH, CDR2 LQKENI. V lost 1 base and J lost 10, with 10 bases in between. The CDR3 contains 12 residues. Written as DNA, the CDR3 is TGTGCCAGCTCACCACTAGGGGCTGACTACACCTTC. Its protein product is CASSPLGADYTF.

By proportion, this clonotype is medium-sized (0.01 to 0.1%). This sequence joins TRBV7-2 and TRBJ1-5; 9 bases align to TRBD1. The CDR3 spans 15 residues. V lost 5 bases to trimming and J lost 5 bases; unmatched junction nucleotides: 7. Germline CDR1 is SGHTA and CDR2 is FQGNSA. CDR3 coding DNA: TGTGCCAGCAGCCCGTCTGACAGGGGGTATCAGCCCCAGCATTTT. The encoded protein is CASSPSDRGYQPQHF.

This clonotype is termed medium-sized. This chain uses TRBV6-2 or TRBV6-3 with TRBJ1-6, with 7 nucleotides matching TRBD1. From germline, CDR1 is MNHEY and CDR2 SVGEGT. Trimming removed 2 bases from V and 7 bases from J; junction bases left unmatched: 14. CDR3 length equals 18 residues. The CDR3 region has the DNA TGTGCCAGCAGTTACCCACGGCTAAGAGGGACAGCCAATTCACCCCTCCACTTT. It translates to CASSYPRLRGTANSPLHF.

V usage is TRBV5-6 and J usage is TRBJ1-5; 7 bases match TRBD1. V lost 4 bases to trimming and J lost 3 bases; unmatched junction nucleotides: 10. The V gene's germline CDR1 is SGHDT and CDR2 YYEEEE. CDR3 length equals 16 residues. The CDR3 DNA reads as TGTGCCAGCAGCGCGACAGGGCCTTCTCTCAATCAGCCCCAGCATTTT. It is translated as CASSATGPSLNQPQHF.

By sample fraction, this clonotype is medium-sized (0.01 to 0.1%). This chain links TRBV18 with TRBJ1-4, with TRBD1 matching 9 bases. V gave up 4 bases and J gave up 4 bases; unmatched junction bases: 7. Germline CDR1 and CDR2: KGHSH and LQKENI. The CDR3 covers 16 residues. In DNA, the CDR3 is TGTGCCAGCTCACGAGTCGGACAGGGGTTTAATGAAAAACTGTTTTTT. It specifies CASSRVGQGFNEKLFF.

This clonotype is medium-sized. This chain uses TRBV5-6 with TRBJ1-1, with no clear D. CDR1 is SGHDT, CDR2 YYEEEE, per germline. V was clipped by 3 bases and J by 8 bases, with 8 bases between them. This CDR3 contains 11 residues. This chain's CDR3 is CASSWHREAFF. Here the CDR3 DNA reads TGTGCCAGCAGCTGGCATAGAGAAGCTTTCTTT.

In this sample, this clonotype is medium-sized (0.01 to 0.1%). The chain joins TRBV18 to TRBJ2-7; the D is unclear. V lost 2 bases, J lost 5 bases, and 10 bases lay in between. The CDR3 totals 13 residues. Germline values: CDR1 KGHSH, CDR2 LQKENI. Here the CDR3 DNA reads TGTGCCAGCTCACCAGCCCAAGCGAACGAGCAGTACTTC. Its protein product is CASSPAQANEQYF.

The chain links TRBV19 to TRBJ2-7, with 8 bases aligning to TRBD2. The germline CDR1 and CDR2 sequences are LNHDA and SQIVND (reference sequence). Unmatched junction bases numbered 5, after V lost 11 bases and J lost 5 bases. The CDR3 is made up of 11 amino acids. The CDR3 here is CAREGIHEQYF. CDR3 coding DNA: TGTGCCCGGGAGGGAATTCACGAGCAGTACTTC.

In its sample, this clonotype is medium-sized. The gene calls are TRBV6-2 or TRBV6-3 and TRBJ1-1; maybe TRBD1 (6 bases). The germline V and J ends were trimmed by 6 bases and 0 bases, with 17 bases remaining between them. Germline CDR1 reads MNHEY; CDR2 reads SVGEGT. This CDR3 is 16 amino acids long. DNA of the CDR3: TGTGCCAGCAGCAAACAGGGAAGCGCCATGAACACTGAAGCTTTCTTT. It translates to CASSKQGSAMNTEAFF.

The rearrangement uses TRBV7-9 and TRBJ1-3, with TRBD1 identical over 11 bases. This CDR3 is 17 amino acids long. In germline, CDR1 is SEHNR, CDR2 FQNEAQ (reference sequence). Unmatched junction bases numbered 9, after V lost 4 bases and J lost 4 bases. This CDR3 is CASSSTGTGGSGNTIYF. In DNA, the CDR3 is TGTGCCAGCAGCTCAACCGGGACAGGGGGATCGGGAAACACCATATATTTT.